The 16 T cell receptor beta chains below come from one sample, sequenced in a study of blood T cell repertoires in COVID-19. Sequencing used immunoSEQ multiplex PCR; TCRdb keeps in-frame clones, though not all of them. This repertoire shows some 180,000 clones, 79% found once; its top ten account for 15% to 20%. Sequencing used PBMCs or T cells enriched from blood (not recorded which). Every receptor here comes from a woman in her sixties or seventies in a cohort exposed to, infected with or recovered from COVID-19 (not recorded which).

This chain uses TRBV7-9 with TRBJ1-3; maybe TRBD1 (5 bases). This CDR3 comprises 15 residues. Germline assignment: CDR1 SEHNR and CDR2 FQNEAQ (reference sequence). V gave up 5 bases and J gave up 7 bases, with 18 bases separating them. The CDR3 spells CASSALWNRGNTIYF. The CDR3, as DNA: TGTGCCAGCAGCGCTCTATGGAATCGGGGGAACACCATATATTTT.

This sequence joins TRBV28 and TRBJ2-7, with TRBD2 matching 11 bases. The CDR3 is 15 residues long. Germline V gives CDR1 MDHEN, CDR2 SYDVKM. V was clipped by 6 bases and J by 5 bases; unmatched bases: 9. CDR3 sequence (DNA): TGTGCCAGCAGGCCTAGCGGGAGGAGGGGAGACGAGCAGTACTTC. It codes for CASRPSGRRGDEQYF.

The chain carries TRBV7-8 and TRBJ2-7, with 7 positions matching TRBD1. This CDR3 has 12 residues. V lost 5 bases and J lost 12; bases outside the gene matches: 10. Germline V gene data show CDR1 as SGHVS and CDR2 as FQNEAQ. The CDR3 nucleotides read TGTGCCAGCAGCCCTACAGGGGCGGTTTGGTACTTC. It encodes CASSPTGAVWYF.

CDR3 sequence reads: CASSTTGVNTGELFF. Written as DNA, the CDR3 is TGTGCCAGCAGTACGACAGGGGTCAACACCGGGGAGCTGTTTTTT. The chain uses TRBV28 and TRBJ2-2, with 8 bases aligning to TRBD1. V shed 5 bases and J 2 bases; nucleotides not matched to a gene: 4. The germline V gene encodes CDR1 MDHEN and CDR2 SYDVKM. The CDR3 has 15 residues.

This clone was observed a handful of times. The V call is TRBV5-6, the J call TRBJ2-5; 11 nucleotides agree with TRBD2. The CDR3 spans 15 residues. Germline assignment: CDR1 SGHDT and CDR2 YYEEEE. With V trimmed by 5 bases and J by 3 bases, 6 bases remained unmatched. The CDR3 nucleotides read TGTGCCAGCAGTTTGACTAGCGGGGTAGAAGAGACCCAGTACTTC. This translates into CASSLTSGVEETQYF. Full variable domain (missing parts from reference TRBV5-6 and TRBJ2-5): DAGVTQSPTHLIKTRGQQVTLRCSPKSGHDTVSWYQQALGQGPQFIFQYYEEEERQRGNFPDRFSGHQFPNYSSELNVNALLLGDSALYLCASSLTSGVEETQYFGPGTRLLVL.

The chain carries TRBV30 and TRBJ1-5, with 9 bases identical to TRBD1. Germline lookup yields CDR1 GTSNPN and CDR2 SVGIG (reference sequence). Trimming removed 0 bases from V and 6 bases from J; junction bases left unmatched: 6. The CDR3 consists of 15 residues. CDR3 bases: TGTGCCTGGAGTGTTCACAGGGGGCAGTGTCAGCCCCAGCATTTT. This encodes CAWSVHRGQCQPQHF.

The gene calls are TRBV18 and TRBJ1-3; D is undetermined. Germline CDR1 is KGHSH and CDR2 is LQKENI. This CDR3 has 14 residues. The V end was cut by 2 bases, the J end by 2 bases, with 7 bases between. Here the CDR3 reads CASSPSAAGNTIYF. The CDR3 DNA is TGTGCCAGCTCACCAAGCGCGGCTGGAAACACCATATATTTT.

Comments on this clone: Other DNA sequences of this sample code for an identical CDR3. The rearrangement uses TRBV7-3 and TRBJ2-2, with 8 bases identical to TRBD1. Germline CDR1 is SGHTA and CDR2 is FQGTGA. The CDR3 consists of 15 residues. Trimming at V came to 1 base and at J to 4 bases, leaving 2 bases not matched to a gene. CDR3 amino acids: CASSLSTGGTGELFF. The CDR3 nucleotides read TGTGCCAGCAGCTTAAGCACAGGGGGCACCGGGGAGCTGTTTTTT.

The chain combines TRBV27 with TRBJ2-1; 10 nucleotides match TRBD2. The V and J ends lost 5 bases and 2 bases, in that order; junction bases with no gene match: 0. Germline V lookup: CDR1 MNHEY, CDR2 SMNVEV (reference sequence). There are 14 residues in the CDR3. The CDR3 region is CASSSGRAYNEQFF. CDR3 DNA sequence: TGTGCCAGCAGTAGCGGGAGGGCCTACAATGAGCAGTTCTTC.

This clone was picked up a small number of times. CDR3 in amino acids: CASSQVTSALLGPLEQYF. CDR3 sequence (DNA): TGTGCCAGCAGCCAAGTAACTAGCGCATTGCTGGGTCCGTTGGAGCAGTACTTC. V usage is TRBV4-2 and J usage is TRBJ2-7; 7 nucleotides align to TRBD2. V shed 1 base and J 7 bases; nucleotides not matched to a gene: 19. Germline assignment: CDR1 LGHNA and CDR2 YNFKEQ. The CDR3 consists of 18 residues.

With regard to this clone: A read error may explain this, as a much larger clone is one base away. Other DNA variants within this sample encode the same CDR3. V and J are TRBV9 and TRBJ2-1; 8 bases are a match to TRBD2. The CDR3 has 18 amino acids. CDR1 and CDR2 (germline): SGDLS, YYNGEE. CDR3 residues: CASSPLPGGAGARNEQFF. The CDR3 DNA reads as TGTGCCAGCAGCCCTCTCCCCGGGGGGGCGGGAGCGCGCAATGAACAGTTCTTC.

This chain links TRBV7-3 with TRBJ2-1; possibly TRBD2 for D (6 bases). V was trimmed by 3 bases and J by 4 bases, leaving 10 bases between them. The germline V gene has CDR1 SGHTA and CDR2 FQGTGA. This CDR3 region has 14 residues. Here the CDR3 DNA reads TGTGCCAGCAGCTTCAATAGCGGTTACAATGAGCAGTTCTTC. The encoded protein is CASSFNSGYNEQFF.

The rearrangement uses TRBV2 and TRBJ1-6, with 8 bases lining up with TRBD1. The V gene's germline CDR1 is SNHLY and CDR2 FYNNEI. V dropped 7 bases and J dropped 3; count of bases not matched to a gene: 5. The CDR3 is 15 residues long. The CDR3 protein is CASKLQGGYNSPLHF. DNA for the CDR3: TGTGCCAGCAAGCTACAGGGGGGCTATAATTCACCCCTCCACTTT.

In this sample, this clone turned up a few times. This rearrangement joins TRBV11-3 to TRBJ1-6; tentatively, D is TRBD1 (6 bases). V was trimmed by 4 bases and J by 6 bases, leaving 10 bases between them. Per germline, CDR1 SGHNT and CDR2 YENEEA. The CDR3 sequence is 14 residues long. The CDR3 here is CASSWGLGNSPLHF. The CDR3 nucleotides read TGTGCCAGCAGCTGGGGGCTCGGTAATTCACCCCTCCACTTT.

This clone has a single count. The J gene is TRBJ2-6, the V gene TRBV7-6; TRBD1 matches at 7 bases. Germline CDR1 SGHVS, CDR2 FNYEAQ. The CDR3 is 16 residues long. The trim removed 5 bases at V and 1 base at J, leaving 5 bases unmatched. The CDR3 region is CASSPLQGSGANVLTF. The CDR3 nucleotides are TGTGCCAGCAGCCCACTACAGGGGTCTGGGGCCAACGTCCTGACTTTC.

DNA of the CDR3: TGTGCCAGCAGCTCTTTAGGGGAATCTGGGGCCAACGTCCTGACTTTC. This sequence encodes CASSSLGESGANVLTF. This chain links TRBV5-6 with TRBJ2-6; possible D gene TRBD1, 5 bases. Germline assignment: CDR1 SGHDT and CDR2 YYEEEE. There are 16 residues in the CDR3. The V gene lost 3 bases and the J gene lost 1 base, with 11 bases spanning the gap.